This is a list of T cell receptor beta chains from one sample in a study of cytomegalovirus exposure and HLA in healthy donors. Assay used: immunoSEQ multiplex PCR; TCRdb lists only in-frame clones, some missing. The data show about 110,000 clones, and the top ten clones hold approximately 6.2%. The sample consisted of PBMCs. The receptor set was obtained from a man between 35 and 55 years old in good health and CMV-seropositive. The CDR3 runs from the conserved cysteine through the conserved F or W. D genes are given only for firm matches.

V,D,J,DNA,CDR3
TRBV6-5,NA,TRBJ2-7,TGTGCCACCTTATCGGGCTACGAGCAGTACTTC,CATLSGYEQYF
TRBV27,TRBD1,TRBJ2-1,TGTGCCAGCAGCACCCCGAAGGGACAGACAAGACGTCATGAGCAGTTCTTC,CASSTPKGQTRRHEQFF
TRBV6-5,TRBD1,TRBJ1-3,TGTGCCAGCAGTCGAGGGACAGGGGCTGGAAACACCATATATTTT,CASSRGTGAGNTIYF
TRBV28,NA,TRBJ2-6,TGTGCCAGCAGTTTTCCGGGCTCTGGGGCCAACGTCCTGACTTTC,CASSFPGSGANVLTF
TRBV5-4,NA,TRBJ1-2,TGTGCCAGTCCGACAGGCCCCTCGGGTGGCTACACCTTC,CASPTGPSGGYTF
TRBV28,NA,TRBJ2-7,TGTGCCAGCAGTTTTTCGACTCGGGACTACGAGCAGTACTTC,CASSFSTRDYEQYF
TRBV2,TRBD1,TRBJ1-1,TGTGCCAGCAGGTGGGGGACAGGGGACACTGAAGCTTTCTTT,CASRWGTGDTEAFF
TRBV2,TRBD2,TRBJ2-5,TGTGCCAGCAGTCGGACTAGCCAAGAGACCCAGTACTTC,CASSRTSQETQYF
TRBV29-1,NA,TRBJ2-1,TGCAGCGGTAGAGGCAATGAGCAGTTCTTC,CSGRGNEQFF
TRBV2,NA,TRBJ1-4,TGTGCCAGCAGTCCCCGGGGGGCAGGGGAAAAACTGTTTTTT,CASSPRGAGEKLFF
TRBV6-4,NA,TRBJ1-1,TGTGCCAGCAGTGCTGAGGCGGGGTACACTGAAGCTTTCTTT,CASSAEAGYTEAFF
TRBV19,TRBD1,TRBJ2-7,TGTGCTGCACAGGGGGCCAAGGCCAACGAGCAGTACTTC,CAAQGAKANEQYF
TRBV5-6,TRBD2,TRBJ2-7,TGTGCCAGCAGCTTTGGGACTAGCTCAGGAATCGAGCAGTACTTC,CASSFGTSSGIEQYF
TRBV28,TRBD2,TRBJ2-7,TGTGCCAGCAGTCCCGGGGGGAGCGGTAAGCAGTACTTC,CASSPGGSGKQYF
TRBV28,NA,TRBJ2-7,TGTGCCAGCACCCCGGCGGTCGGGGGTCTCTCCTACGAGCAGTACTTC,CASTPAVGGLSYEQYF
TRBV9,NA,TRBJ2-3,TGTGCCAGCAGCAAGGGGGTCAGGGAGAGCACAGATACGCAGTATTTT,CASSKGVRESTDTQYF
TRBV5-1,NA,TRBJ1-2,TGCGCCAGCAGCTTGGGACAGCCGCGCAACTATGGCTACACCTTC,CASSLGQPRNYGYTF
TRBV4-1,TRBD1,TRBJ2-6,TGCGCCAGCAGCCAAGATCCTTGGGCAGGGGGTGTTATAACGTCTGGGGCCAACGTCCTGACTTTC,CASSQDPWAGGVITSGANVLTF
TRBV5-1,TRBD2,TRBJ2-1,TGCGCCAGCAGCTCTCAGCGGGAGTCCTACAATGAGCAGTTCTTC,CASSSQRESYNEQFF
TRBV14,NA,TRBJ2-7,TGTGCCAGCGGGGAGGTTCTCTACGAGCAGTACTTC,CASGEVLYEQYF
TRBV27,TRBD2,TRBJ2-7,TGTGCCAGCAGTTTATCACCTAGCGGGAGATCCCACGAGCAGTACTTC,CASSLSPSGRSHEQYF
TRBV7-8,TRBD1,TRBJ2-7,TGTGCCAGCAGCTTAGTTTGGGTGGGACAGGGGGTCTCCTACGAGCAGTACTTC,CASSLVWVGQGVSYEQYF
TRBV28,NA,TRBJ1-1,TGTGCCAGCAGTTTAATTCGGGGGGCTGAAGCTTTCTTT,CASSLIRGAEAFF
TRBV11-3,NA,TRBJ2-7,TGTGCCAGCAGCCCATCCGGGGGCGAGCAGTACTTC,CASSPSGGEQYF
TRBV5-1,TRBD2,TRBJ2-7,TGCGCCAGCAGCTTGAGGTGGGCTAGCGGGATCTCAGGCGAGCAGTACTTC,CASSLRWASGISGEQYF
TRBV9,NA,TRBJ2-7,TGTGCCAGCAGCGTAGCCCTTAGTGTGTGGGGCTCTGAGCTCCGCGGGGACTACGAGCAGTACTTC,CASSVALSVWGSELRGDYEQYF
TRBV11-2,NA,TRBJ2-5,TGTGCCAGCAGCTTTAGGCGGCAGGGCGACGAGACCCAGTACTTC,CASSFRRQGDETQYF
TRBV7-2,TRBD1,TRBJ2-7,TGTGCCAGCAGCCCGGGACAGGGTTACGAGCAGTACTTC,CASSPGQGYEQYF
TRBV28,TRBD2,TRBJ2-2,TGTGCCAGCAGCCTAGCGGGAGTAGCCGGGGAGCTGTTTTTT,CASSLAGVAGELFF
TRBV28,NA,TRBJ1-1,TGTGCCAGCAGTTTACAGGACACTGAAGCTTTCTTT,CASSLQDTEAFF
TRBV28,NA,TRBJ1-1,TGTGCCAGCAGTTTTATGGGGGGAAGCACTGAAGCTTTCTTT,CASSFMGGSTEAFF
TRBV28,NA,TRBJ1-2,TGTGCCAGCAGCCTAAGGGAGGGGATCTATGGCTACACCTTC,CASSLREGIYGYTF
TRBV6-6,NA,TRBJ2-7,TGTGCCAGCAGTCCTCGGTCCTACGAGCAGTACTTC,CASSPRSYEQYF
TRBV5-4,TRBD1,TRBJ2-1,TGTGCCAGCAGCGGCGCGGGACAGGCCTTTTCTAATGAGCAGTTCTTC,CASSGAGQAFSNEQFF
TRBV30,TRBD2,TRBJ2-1,TGTGCCTGGAGTGTACGACTAGCGGTAACCAGCTCCTACAATGAGCAGTTCTTC,CAWSVRLAVTSSYNEQFF
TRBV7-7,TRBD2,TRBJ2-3,TGTGCCAGCAGCCCTCTAGCGGGAGGGGTAGGTACGCAGTATTTT,CASSPLAGGVGTQYF
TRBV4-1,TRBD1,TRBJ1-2,TGCGCCAGCAGCCAAGGGCGACAGGGGGCCCACGGGTTGGGCTACACCTTC,CASSQGRQGAHGLGYTF
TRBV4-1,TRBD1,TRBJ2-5,TGCGCCAGCAGCCAAGATCGGGTCCAGGGGGCGACCCAGTACTTC,CASSQDRVQGATQYF
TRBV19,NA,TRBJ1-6,TGTGCCAGTACCCCAGGGTACAATTCACCCCTCCACTTT,CASTPGYNSPLHF
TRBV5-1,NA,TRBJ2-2,TGCGCCAGCAGCGGGGACACCTACACCGGGGAGCTGTTTTTT,CASSGDTYTGELFF
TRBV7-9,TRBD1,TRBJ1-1,TGTGCCAGCAGCTTAGGAGACAGGGGGATTATCGACACTGAAGCTTTCTTT,CASSLGDRGIIDTEAFF
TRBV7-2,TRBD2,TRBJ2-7,TGTGCCAGCAGCTTAGTCAGTCCAGCGGGAGGACCCTACGAGCAGTACTTC,CASSLVSPAGGPYEQYF
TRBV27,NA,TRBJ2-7,TGTGCCAGCAGTCTAGTGACAGGTCGCGATTCCTACGAGCAGTACTTC,CASSLVTGRDSYEQYF
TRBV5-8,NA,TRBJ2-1,TGTGCCAGCAGCTCCCCGTATGAGCAGTTCTTC,CASSSPYEQFF
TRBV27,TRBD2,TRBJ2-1,TGTGCCAGCAGTCCTCGTATCGGACTAGCGGGATCAAATGAGCAGTTCTTC,CASSPRIGLAGSNEQFF
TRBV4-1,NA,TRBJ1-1,TGCGCCAGCAGCCTAACAGGTACTGAAGCTTTCTTT,CASSLTGTEAFF